One and the same sample provided the 25 T cell receptor beta chains below, sequenced in a study of CD8+ T cells in alopecia areata (dated by TCRdb to the late 2010s). Library generation was performed with the immunoSEQ multiplex PCR assay. To provide template for TCR sequencing, every sample had RNA extracted and reverse transcribed into cDNA. The table was pulled from immuneACCESS by TCRdb, which kept in-frame rearrangements only. Such tables lose some clones; where checked, under half of the loss comes from unresolved V genes, and the rest has no known cause. This sample has 150,000 to 200,000 clones in its table, and less than 65% of those were observed once. Together, the top ten hold just over 1% of the sample. In light of the paper, this sample's time point label describes: around 22 weeks on oral tofacitinib. This sample's treatment or condition label indicates: oral pan-JAK inhibitor, 5-10 mg twice daily.

Sequencing was performed on CD4+ T cells sorted from blood, taken at week 24, from a patient treated with tofacitinib. These receptors originate from a human donor with alopecia areata.

This clone has more than one count but fewer than ten. The chain has TRBV9 and TRBJ1-3; D possibly corresponds to TRBD1 (5 bases). Germline CDR1 is SGDLS and CDR2 is YYNGEE. This CDR3 has 16 amino acids. V shed 3 bases and J shed 0 bases, with 13 bases lying between them. The CDR3 nucleotides are TGTGCCAGCAGCGCCCCGGGGCGGCACTCTGGAAACACCATATATTTT. Its protein product is CASSAPGRHSGNTIYF.

V gene TRBV27 combines with J gene TRBJ2-7; the D gene is possibly TRBD2 (6 bases). V shed 1 base and J shed 5 bases, with 12 bases lying between them. Germline V gene sequence: CDR1 MNHEY, CDR2 SMNVEV (reference sequence). The CDR3 contains 14 residues. CDR3 amino acids: CASSLLSRGNEQYF. The DNA for the CDR3 is TGTGCCAGCAGTTTATTGTCACGGGGGAACGAGCAGTACTTC.

The V and J genes are TRBV5-6 and TRBJ1-3; the D gene is possibly TRBD1 (6 bases). With 4 bases removed from V and 4 bases from J, the gap between germline ends came to 15 bases. CDR1 and CDR2 (germline): SGHDT, YYEEEE. This CDR3 comprises 15 residues. CDR3 DNA: TGTGCCAGCAGCCCCGGACAGCTTTCCGGAAACACCATATATTTT. Translating it yields CASSPGQLSGNTIYF.

For the CDR3, the DNA is TGTGCCGACGGACTAGCGGGGCCCACCTCTGCAAATGAGCAGTTCTTC. Translating gives CADGLAGPTSANEQFF. V usage is TRBV7-9 and J usage is TRBJ2-1; TRBD2 matches at 12 bases. Germline-derived CDR1 and CDR2 are SEHNR and FQNEAQ (reference sequence). CDR3 length: 16 amino acids. V gave up 11 bases and J gave up 7 bases; unmatched junction bases: 15.

The J gene is TRBJ1-1, the V gene TRBV14, with no clear D. This CDR3 has 13 residues. V lost 0 bases to trimming and J lost 3 bases, with 5 bases between them. CDR1 is SGHDN and CDR2 is FVKESK in the germline V gene. This CDR3 is CASSQDIYTEAFF. The DNA of the CDR3 is TGTGCCAGCAGCCAAGACATTTACACTGAAGCTTTCTTT.

The rearrangement uses TRBV29-1 and TRBJ2-2; TRBD1 might be the D (6 bases). The V end lost 6 bases, the J end lost 0 bases, and 8 bases lay between the germline ends. The CDR3 totals 13 residues. CDR1 is SQVTM and CDR2 is ANQGSEA in the germline V gene. The CDR3 here is CSVGTPNTGELFF. In DNA form, the CDR3 reads TGCAGCGTGGGGACACCGAACACCGGGGAGCTGTTTTTT.

The chain joins TRBV28 to TRBJ1-2, with D maybe TRBD1 (5 bases). Germline V lookup: CDR1 MDHEN, CDR2 SYDVKM. V dropped 1 base and J dropped 6 bases, with 15 bases sitting between them. CDR3 length: 15 amino acids. In DNA form, the CDR3 reads TGTGCCAGCAGTTTATATCGGGACTCGGAACATGGCTACACCTTC. It specifies CASSLYRDSEHGYTF.

This clone was recorded a few times. J is TRBJ2-5 and V is TRBV20-1, with D hard to call. CDR3 length equals 11 residues. Germline V gene lookup returns CDR1 DFQATT and CDR2 SNEGSKA (reference sequence). V lost 5 bases and J lost 0, with 4 bases in between. CDR3 DNA sequence: TGCAGTGCTTTCTACCAAGAGACCCAGTACTTC. Encoded protein: CSAFYQETQYF.

V and J are TRBV10-3 and TRBJ2-7; no definite D call. The CDR3 spans 14 residues. V was cut by 3 bases and J by 0 bases, with 9 bases left in between. CDR1 is ENHRY, CDR2 SYGVKD, per germline. CDR3 region: CAISETVYSYEQYF. In DNA form, the CDR3 reads TGTGCCATCAGTGAAACTGTATACTCCTACGAGCAGTACTTC.

V gene TRBV29-1 combines with J gene TRBJ1-1; the D gene is possibly TRBD1 (5 bases). CDR1 is SQVTM, CDR2 ANQGSEA, per germline. Trimming cost V 7 bases and J 1 base, with 10 bases left between them. The CDR3 is 12 residues long. The CDR3 DNA reads as TGCAGCGACCGACAGCCGAACACTGAAGCTTTCTTT. It translates to CSDRQPNTEAFF.

The rearrangement links TRBV29-1 to TRBJ2-5, with a weak D call TRBD2 (5 bases). This CDR3 is 11 amino acids long. V was shortened by 6 bases and J by 5 bases, with 10 bases between the two germline ends. Germline-derived CDR1 and CDR2 are SQVTM and ANQGSEA. CDR3 protein: CSVSTGETQYF. The CDR3, as DNA: TGCAGCGTATCGACGGGGGAGACCCAGTACTTC.

The chain combines TRBV30 with TRBJ1-1; D is unresolved. Trimming took 1 base from V and 1 from J, leaving 7 bases between them. The CDR3 extends over 13 amino acids. Germline V gene lookup returns CDR1 GTSNPN and CDR2 SVGIG (reference sequence). This CDR3 is CAWSGRQNTEAFF. DNA for the CDR3: TGTGCCTGGAGTGGTCGGCAGAACACTGAAGCTTTCTTT.

The rearrangement uses TRBV5-6 and TRBJ2-1, with D possibly being TRBD1 (7 bases). Trimming removed 3 bases at V and 8 bases at J, with 21 bases between. The CDR3 totals 16 residues. Per germline, CDR1 SGHDT and CDR2 YYEEEE. In DNA, the CDR3 is TGTGCCAGCAGCTCCCGGACAGGCGGGGTGGGGGATGAGCAGTTCTTC. This sequence encodes CASSSRTGGVGDEQFF.

This clone turned up a few times. An end of the junction does not agree with germline; a read error may underlie this. V is TRBV7-2 and J is TRBJ1-4, with 8 bases that match TRBD1. The CDR3 runs to 14 residues. Germline-derived CDR1 and CDR2 are SGHTA and FQGNSA. The CDR3: CASSPQGAKEKLFF. CDR3 sequence (DNA): TGTGCCAGCAGCCCCCAGGGGGCTAAAGAAAAACTGTTTTTT.

J is TRBJ2-7 and V is TRBV19; 9 bases fit TRBD1. J gave up 4 bases and V 7 bases, and 5 bases lay outside the gene matches. Germline CDR1 and CDR2: LNHDA and SQIVND (reference sequence). The CDR3 totals 13 residues. CDR3 loop: CASTGQGNYEQYF. The CDR3 DNA reads TGTGCCAGTACCGGACAGGGGAATTACGAGCAGTACTTC.

This clone has just a few counts. The V gene is TRBV25-1, the J gene TRBJ2-3, with D possibly called TRBD1 or TRBD2 (5 bases each). Looked up from germline, CDR1 is MGHDK and CDR2 is SYGVNS. The ends were cut back, 3 bases at V and 2 bases at J, with 9 bases in the middle. The CDR3 contains 14 residues. The CDR3 DNA reads TGTGCCAGCAGTGACGGGACCTACACAGATACGCAGTATTTT. Protein: CASSDGTYTDTQYF.

In its sample, this clone was seen a few times. The chain joins TRBV23-1 to TRBJ1-5; no clear D. TRBV23-1 is designated an ORF whose function remains uncertain. CDR3 length: 16 residues. The V end was cut by 8 bases, the J end by 5 bases, with 22 bases between. The CDR3 is CASPQYLETNDQPQHF. CDR3 in DNA: TGCGCCAGCCCCCAATATTTGGAAACTAACGATCAGCCCCAGCATTTT.

The chain carries TRBV29-1 and TRBJ2-6; a weak D match, TRBD2 (7 bases). This CDR3 contains 14 residues. Germline V gives CDR1 SQVTM, CDR2 ANQGSEA. V was cut by 7 bases and J by 4 bases, with 14 bases left in between. The CDR3 DNA is TGCAGCGCCGCGCGGGGGACAGGGGCCAACGTCCTGACTTTC. Translated, it gives CSAARGTGANVLTF.

The chain links TRBV2 to TRBJ1-2, with D possibly being TRBD1 (5 bases). The V end lost 3 bases, the J end lost 3 bases, and 17 bases lay between the germline ends. Germline V gives CDR1 SNHLY, CDR2 FYNNEI. The CDR3 totals 16 residues. The CDR3 reads CASSDGRGLSDYGYTF. CDR3 nucleotide sequence: TGTGCCAGCAGTGATGGTAGGGGATTATCGGACTATGGCTACACCTTC.

This chain joins TRBV6-1 and TRBJ1-2; 8 bases are shared with TRBD1. J was trimmed by 0 bases and V by 3 bases; bases with no gene match: 6. CDR1 and CDR2 (germline): MNHNS, SASEGT. This CDR3 has 16 amino acids. CDR3 loop: CASSESGTGANYGYTF. CDR3 nucleotide sequence: TGTGCCAGCAGTGAGAGTGGGACAGGAGCTAACTATGGCTACACCTTC.

CDR3 in DNA: TGTGCCAGCAGATGGGGGACGAACGAAAAACTGTTTTTT. This codes for CASRWGTNEKLFF. This rearrangement joins TRBV7-9 to TRBJ1-4; a weak D match, TRBD1 (5 bases). Trimming cost V 6 bases and J 8 bases, with 13 bases left between them. Germline assignment: CDR1 SEHNR and CDR2 FQNEAQ (reference sequence). This CDR3 is built from 13 residues.

This clone was counted a few times. The chain links TRBV29-1 to TRBJ1-4, with D unresolved. Germline V gives CDR1 SQVTM, CDR2 ANQGSEA. CDR3 length: 13 amino acids. Trimming cost V 7 bases and J 8 bases, with 17 bases left between them. The CDR3 region has the DNA TGCAGCGGACTGAGCCCCGTTGGAGAAAAACTGTTTTTT. It encodes CSGLSPVGEKLFF.

The V gene is TRBV29-1, the J gene TRBJ2-6, with D hard to call. Germline assignment: CDR1 SQVTM and CDR2 ANQGSEA. This CDR3 region has 15 residues. V lost 3 bases and J 4 bases, leaving 13 bases between the germline ends. The CDR3 loop is CSVEIGPSGANVLTF. CDR3 in DNA: TGCAGCGTTGAGATCGGGCCATCCGGGGCCAACGTCCTGACTTTC.

The CDR3 DNA sequence: TGTGCCAGCAGCGCGGGACAGGGGGAGGGTGGCTACAATGAGCAGTTCTTC. This translates into CASSAGQGEGGYNEQFF. V is TRBV9 and J is TRBJ2-1; 11 positions match TRBD1. The CDR3 contains 17 residues. The germline CDR1 and CDR2 sequences are SGDLS and YYNGEE. Trimming removed 3 bases from V and 3 bases from J; junction bases left unmatched: 8.

The chain carries TRBV5-1 and TRBJ2-3; no firm D call. V was pared by 4 bases and J by 2 bases, with 8 bases between. Germline lookup yields CDR1 SGHRS and CDR2 YFSETQ. The CDR3 has 13 residues. The CDR3 nucleotides are TGCGCCAGCAGCCCGGTTCTCACAGATACGCAGTATTTT. Its protein is CASSPVLTDTQYF.